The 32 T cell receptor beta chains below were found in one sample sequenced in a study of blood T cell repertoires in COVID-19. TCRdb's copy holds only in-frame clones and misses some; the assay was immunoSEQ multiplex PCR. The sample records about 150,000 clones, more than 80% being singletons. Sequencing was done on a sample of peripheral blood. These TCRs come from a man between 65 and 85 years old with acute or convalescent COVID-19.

DNA for the CDR3: TGTGCCAGCAGCCCTGGACAGGGTTATTGGACTGAAGCTTTCTTT. This sequence encodes CASSPGQGYWTEAFF. V and J are TRBV5-4 and TRBJ1-1; 8 nucleotides line up with TRBD1. CDR1 is SGHNT, CDR2 YYREEE, per germline (reference sequence). The CDR3 has 15 residues. Germline trimming cut 4 bases from V and 5 bases from J; bases unmatched to any gene: 10.

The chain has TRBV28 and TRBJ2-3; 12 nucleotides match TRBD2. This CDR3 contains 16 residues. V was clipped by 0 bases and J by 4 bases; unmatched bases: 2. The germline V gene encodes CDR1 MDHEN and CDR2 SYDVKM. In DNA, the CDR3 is TGTGCCAGCAGTTTATGGACTAGCGGGAGAGCAGATACGCAGTATTTT. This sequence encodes CASSLWTSGRADTQYF.

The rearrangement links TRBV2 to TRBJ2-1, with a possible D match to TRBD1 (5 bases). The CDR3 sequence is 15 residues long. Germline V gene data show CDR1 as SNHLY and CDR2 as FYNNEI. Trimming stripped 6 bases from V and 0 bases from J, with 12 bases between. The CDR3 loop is CASSTDSSSYNEQFF. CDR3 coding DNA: TGTGCCAGCAGCACTGACAGTAGCTCCTACAATGAGCAGTTCTTC.

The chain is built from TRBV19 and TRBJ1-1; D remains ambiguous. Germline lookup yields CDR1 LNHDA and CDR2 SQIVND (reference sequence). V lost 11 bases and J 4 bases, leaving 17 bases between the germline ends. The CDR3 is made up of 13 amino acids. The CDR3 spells CASTEGPSTEAFF. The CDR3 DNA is TGTGCCTCCACGGAGGGTCCCTCCACTGAAGCTTTCTTT.

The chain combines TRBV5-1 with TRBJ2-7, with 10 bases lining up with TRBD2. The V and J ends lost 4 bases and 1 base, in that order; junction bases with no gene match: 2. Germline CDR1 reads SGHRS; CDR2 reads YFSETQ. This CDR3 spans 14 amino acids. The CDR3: CASSVSGRSYEQYF. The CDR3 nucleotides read TGCGCCAGCAGCGTTAGCGGGAGGTCCTACGAGCAGTACTTC.

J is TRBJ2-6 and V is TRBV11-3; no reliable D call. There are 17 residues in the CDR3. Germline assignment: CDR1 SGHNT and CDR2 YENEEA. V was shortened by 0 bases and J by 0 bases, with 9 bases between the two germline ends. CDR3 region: CASSLEAGPSGANVLTF. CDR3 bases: TGTGCCAGCAGCTTAGAGGCAGGCCCCTCTGGGGCCAACGTCCTGACTTTC.

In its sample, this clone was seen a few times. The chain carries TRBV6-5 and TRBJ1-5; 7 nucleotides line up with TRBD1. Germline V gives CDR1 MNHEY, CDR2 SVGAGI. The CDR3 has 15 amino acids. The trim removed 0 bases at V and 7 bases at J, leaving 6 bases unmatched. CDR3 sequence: CASSYSWDRGQPQHF. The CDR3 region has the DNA TGTGCCAGCAGTTACTCATGGGACAGAGGGCAGCCCCAGCATTTT.

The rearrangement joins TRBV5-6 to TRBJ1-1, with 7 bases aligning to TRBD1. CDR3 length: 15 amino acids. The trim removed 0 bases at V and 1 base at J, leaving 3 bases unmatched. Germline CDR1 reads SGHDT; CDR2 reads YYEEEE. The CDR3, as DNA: TGTGCCAGCAGCTTGGGGACAGGAACGAACACTGAAGCTTTCTTT. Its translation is CASSLGTGTNTEAFF.

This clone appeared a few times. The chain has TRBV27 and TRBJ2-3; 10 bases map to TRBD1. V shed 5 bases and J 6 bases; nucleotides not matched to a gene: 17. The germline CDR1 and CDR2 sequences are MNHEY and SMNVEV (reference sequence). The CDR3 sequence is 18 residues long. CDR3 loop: CASSTRDRGRPPPDTQYF. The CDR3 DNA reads TGTGCCAGCAGTACACGGGACAGGGGACGCCCTCCCCCGGATACGCAGTATTTT.

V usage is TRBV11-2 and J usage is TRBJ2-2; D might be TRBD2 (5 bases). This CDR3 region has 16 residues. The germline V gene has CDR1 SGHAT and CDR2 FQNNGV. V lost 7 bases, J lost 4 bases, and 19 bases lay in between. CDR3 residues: CASNPKAAGFTGELFF. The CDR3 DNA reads TGTGCCAGCAACCCGAAGGCGGCGGGTTTCACCGGGGAGCTGTTTTTT. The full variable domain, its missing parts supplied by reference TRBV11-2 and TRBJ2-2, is EAGVAQSPRYKIIEKRQSVAFWCNPISGHATLYWYQQILGQGPKLLIQFQNNGVVDDSQLPKDRFSAERLKGVDSTLKIQPAKLEDSAVYLCASNPKAAGFTGELFFGEGSRLTVL.

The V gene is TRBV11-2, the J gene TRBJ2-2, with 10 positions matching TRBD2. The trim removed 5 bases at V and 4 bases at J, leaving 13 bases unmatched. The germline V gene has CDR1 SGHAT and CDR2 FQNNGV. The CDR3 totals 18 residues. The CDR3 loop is CASSPGWLAGDSTGELFF. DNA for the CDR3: TGTGCCAGCAGCCCCGGTTGGCTAGCGGGAGATTCCACCGGGGAGCTGTTTTTT.

CDR3 sequence reads: CASMAGPSTDTQYF. The CDR3 bases are TGTGCCAGCATGGCAGGTCCTAGCACAGATACGCAGTATTTT. The chain uses TRBV2 and TRBJ2-3; D ambiguous. This CDR3 spans 14 amino acids. V lost 7 bases, J lost 0 bases, and 11 bases lay in between. Germline V gives CDR1 SNHLY, CDR2 FYNNEI.

This CDR3 is CASSLDGAGQGGGYTF. The DNA of the CDR3 is TGCGCCAGCAGCCTAGACGGAGCTGGACAGGGAGGTGGCTACACCTTC. The chain employs TRBV5-1 and TRBJ1-2; 8 bases match TRBD1. J lost 7 bases, V lost 4 bases, and 15 bases had no gene match. In germline, CDR1 is SGHRS, CDR2 YFSETQ. The CDR3 consists of 16 residues.

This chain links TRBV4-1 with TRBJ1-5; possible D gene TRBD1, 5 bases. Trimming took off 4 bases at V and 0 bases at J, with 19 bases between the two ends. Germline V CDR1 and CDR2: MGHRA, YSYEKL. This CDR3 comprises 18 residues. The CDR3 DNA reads TGCGCCAGCAGCCGTTCCCGGGGGGAGGACTTTAGCAATCAGCCCCAGCATTTT. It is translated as CASSRSRGEDFSNQPQHF.

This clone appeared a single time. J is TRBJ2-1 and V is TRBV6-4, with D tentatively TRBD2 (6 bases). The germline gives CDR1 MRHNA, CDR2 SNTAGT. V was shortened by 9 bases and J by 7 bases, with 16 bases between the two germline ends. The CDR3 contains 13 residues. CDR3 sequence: CARRGEEKNEQFF. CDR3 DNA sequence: TGTGCCAGACGAGGGGAGGAGAAGAATGAGCAGTTCTTC.

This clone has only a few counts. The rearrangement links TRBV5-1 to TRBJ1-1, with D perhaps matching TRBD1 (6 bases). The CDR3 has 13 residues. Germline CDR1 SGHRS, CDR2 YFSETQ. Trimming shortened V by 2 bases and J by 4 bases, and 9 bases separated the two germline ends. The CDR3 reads CASSFGGATEAFF. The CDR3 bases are TGCGCCAGCAGCTTTGGGGGGGCCACTGAAGCTTTCTTT.

CDR3 region: CASAQGGDQPQHF. The DNA for the CDR3 is TGTGCCAGTGCTCAAGGGGGGGATCAGCCCCAGCATTTT. This chain uses TRBV19 with TRBJ1-5, with D perhaps matching TRBD1 (6 bases). The germline gives CDR1 LNHDA, CDR2 SQIVND (reference sequence). Deletions cut 8 bases from V and 5 bases from J, with 13 bases between. The CDR3 sequence is 13 residues long.

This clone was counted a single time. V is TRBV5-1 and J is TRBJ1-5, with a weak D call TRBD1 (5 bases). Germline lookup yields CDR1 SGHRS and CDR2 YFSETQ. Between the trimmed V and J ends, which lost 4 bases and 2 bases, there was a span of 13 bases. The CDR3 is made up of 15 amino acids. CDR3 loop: CASSPNGGGNQPQHF. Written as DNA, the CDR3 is TGCGCCAGCAGCCCTAACGGGGGGGGCAATCAGCCCCAGCATTTT.

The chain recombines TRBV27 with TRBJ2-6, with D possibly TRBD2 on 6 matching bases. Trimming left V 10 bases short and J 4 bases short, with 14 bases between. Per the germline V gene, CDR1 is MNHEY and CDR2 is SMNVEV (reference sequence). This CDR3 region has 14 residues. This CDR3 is CATGRLAGANVLTF. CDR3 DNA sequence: TGTGCCACGGGGAGGTTGGCAGGGGCCAACGTCCTGACTTTC. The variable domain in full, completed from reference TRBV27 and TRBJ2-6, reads EAQVTQNPRYLITVTGKKLTVTCSQNMNHEYMSWYRQDPGLGLRQIYYSMNVEVTDKGDVPEGYKVSRKEKRNFPLILESPSPNQTSLYFCATGRLAGANVLTFGAGSRLTVL.

CDR3 amino acids: CASSPQGYWTDTQYF. CDR3 DNA sequence: TGCGCCAGCAGCCCTCAGGGGTATTGGACAGATACGCAGTATTTT. The chain couples TRBV5-1 to TRBJ2-3, with D maybe TRBD1 (6 bases). The CDR3 totals 15 residues. Germline V lookup: CDR1 SGHRS, CDR2 YFSETQ. The V and J ends lost 4 bases and 3 bases respectively, with 15 bases between them.

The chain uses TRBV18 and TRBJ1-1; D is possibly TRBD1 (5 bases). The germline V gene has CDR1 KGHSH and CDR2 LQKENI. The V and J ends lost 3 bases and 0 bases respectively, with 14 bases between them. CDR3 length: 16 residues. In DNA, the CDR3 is TGTGCCAGCTCACCCGCCACGACAGCACTGAACACTGAAGCTTTCTTT. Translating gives CASSPATTALNTEAFF.

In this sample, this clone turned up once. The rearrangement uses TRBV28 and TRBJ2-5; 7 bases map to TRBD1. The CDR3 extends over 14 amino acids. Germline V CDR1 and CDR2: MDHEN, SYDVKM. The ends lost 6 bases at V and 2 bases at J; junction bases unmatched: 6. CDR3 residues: CASRKTGSQETQYF. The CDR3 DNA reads TGTGCCAGCAGAAAGACAGGGTCACAAGAGACCCAGTACTTC.

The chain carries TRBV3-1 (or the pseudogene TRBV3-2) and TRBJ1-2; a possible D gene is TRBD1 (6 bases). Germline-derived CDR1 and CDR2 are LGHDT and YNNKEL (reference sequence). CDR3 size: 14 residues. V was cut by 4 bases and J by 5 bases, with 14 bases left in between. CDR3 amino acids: CASSPGFTGYGYTF. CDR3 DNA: TGTGCCAGCAGCCCTGGATTTACAGGGTATGGCTACACCTTC.

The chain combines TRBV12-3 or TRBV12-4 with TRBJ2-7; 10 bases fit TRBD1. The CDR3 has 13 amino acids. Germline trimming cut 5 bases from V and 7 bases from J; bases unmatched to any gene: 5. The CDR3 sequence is CASSAGTGEEQYF. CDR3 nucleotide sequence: TGTGCCAGCAGTGCCGGGACAGGGGAAGAGCAGTACTTC.

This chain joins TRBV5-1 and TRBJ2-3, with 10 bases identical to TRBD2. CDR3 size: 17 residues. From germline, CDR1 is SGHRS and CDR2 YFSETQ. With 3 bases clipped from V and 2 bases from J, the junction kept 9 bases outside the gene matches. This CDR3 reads CASSSSVAGGDTDTQYF. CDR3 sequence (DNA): TGCGCCAGCAGCTCCTCCGTAGCGGGGGGCGACACAGATACGCAGTATTTT.

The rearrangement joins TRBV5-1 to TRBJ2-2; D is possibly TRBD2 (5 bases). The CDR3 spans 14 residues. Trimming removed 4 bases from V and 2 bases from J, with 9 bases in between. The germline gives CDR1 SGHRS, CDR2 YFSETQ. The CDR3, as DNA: TGCGCCAGCAGCAAGCTAGCCAACACCGGGGAGCTGTTTTTT. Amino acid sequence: CASSKLANTGELFF.

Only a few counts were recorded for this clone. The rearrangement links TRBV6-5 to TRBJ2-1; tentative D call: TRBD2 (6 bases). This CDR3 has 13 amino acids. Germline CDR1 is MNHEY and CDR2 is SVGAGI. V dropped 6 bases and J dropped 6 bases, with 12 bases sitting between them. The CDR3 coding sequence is TGTGCCAGCAGCCGAGGGACTTTCAATGAGCAGTTCTTC. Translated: CASSRGTFNEQFF.

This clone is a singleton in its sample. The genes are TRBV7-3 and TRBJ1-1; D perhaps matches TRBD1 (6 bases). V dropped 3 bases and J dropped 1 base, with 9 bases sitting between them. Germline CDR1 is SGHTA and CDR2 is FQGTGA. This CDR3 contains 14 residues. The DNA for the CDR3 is TGTGCCAGCAGCTTGACAGGAAAGAACACTGAAGCTTTCTTT. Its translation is CASSLTGKNTEAFF. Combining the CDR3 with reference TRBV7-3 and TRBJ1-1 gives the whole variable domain GAGVSQTPSNKVTEKGKYVELRCDPISGHTALYWYRQSLGQGPEFLIYFQGTGAADDSGLPNDRFFAVRPEGSVSTLKIQRTERGDSAVYLCASSLTGKNTEAFFGQGTRLTVV.

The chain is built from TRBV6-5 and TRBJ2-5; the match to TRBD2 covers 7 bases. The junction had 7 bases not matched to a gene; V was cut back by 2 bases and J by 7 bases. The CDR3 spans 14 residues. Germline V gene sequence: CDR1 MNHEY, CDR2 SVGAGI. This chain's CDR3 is CASSYGTTEGTQYF. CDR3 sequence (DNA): TGTGCCAGCAGTTACGGGACTACCGAAGGGACCCAGTACTTC.

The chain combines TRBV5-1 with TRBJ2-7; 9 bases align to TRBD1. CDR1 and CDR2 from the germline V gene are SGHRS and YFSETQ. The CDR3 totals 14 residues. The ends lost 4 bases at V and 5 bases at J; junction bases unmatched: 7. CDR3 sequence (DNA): TGCGCCAGCAGCACACAGGGGGCTCATAACGAGCAGTACTTC. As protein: CASSTQGAHNEQYF.

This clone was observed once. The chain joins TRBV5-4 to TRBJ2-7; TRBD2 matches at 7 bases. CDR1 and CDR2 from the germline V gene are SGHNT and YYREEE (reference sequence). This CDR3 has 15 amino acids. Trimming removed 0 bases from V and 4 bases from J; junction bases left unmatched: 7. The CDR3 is CASSLVGGSGYEQYF. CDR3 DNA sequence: TGTGCCAGCAGCTTGGTGGGCGGGAGTGGATACGAGCAGTACTTC.

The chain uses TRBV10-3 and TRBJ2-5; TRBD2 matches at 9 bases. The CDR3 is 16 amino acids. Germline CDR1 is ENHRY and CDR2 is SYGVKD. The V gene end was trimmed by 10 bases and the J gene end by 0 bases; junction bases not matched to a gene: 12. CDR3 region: CATREGAGGNQETQYF. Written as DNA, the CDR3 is TGTGCCACCCGTGAGGGAGCGGGGGGAAACCAAGAGACCCAGTACTTC.